This T cell receptor beta chain was identified during a study of blood T cells in healthy people across ages. Using a J-beta primer mix together with a sample-barcoded 5' primer, a second PCR was run for about 6 to 12 cycles. One entry per CDR3 protein results from TCRdb running MiXCR on the 5' RACE reads. The sample holds about 680,000 distinct CDR3 sequences, about half seen once. Germline values: CDR1 SGDLS, CDR2 YYNGEE. The CDR3 covers 16 residues. V was clipped by 2 bases and J by 4 bases; unmatched bases: 8. Material for sequencing was blood. This sequence joins TRBV9 and TRBJ2-1, with TRBD2 identical over 8 bases. This receptor was taken from a woman aged 55-69 years in good health. DNA for the CDR3: TGTGCCAGCAGCGTCCAAGCGGGAGAGGGATACAATGAGCAGTTCTTC. It is translated as CASSVQAGEGYNEQFF.